The T cell receptor beta chain described here comes from a study of OX40 agonist ivuxolimab in advanced cancers. Germline V gene data show CDR1 as SEHNR and CDR2 as FQNEAQ (reference sequence). There are 15 residues in the CDR3. V shed 5 bases, J shed 13 bases, and the junction held 13 bases outside the gene matches. Clones were read by immunoSEQ multiplex PCR, and TCRdb kept only the in-frame ones, dropping some. Found here are approximately 49,000 clones, about four fifths of them singletons; the top ten hold more than 0.95%. The receptor was derived from an adult with an advanced solid tumor such as melanoma, head and neck, liver or kidney cancer. The specimen comprised CD4+ or CD8+ T cells sorted from blood, sampled in a trial of the OX40 agonist ivuxolimab. This chain links TRBV7-9 with TRBJ1-4, with TRBD1 matching over 10 bases. CDR3 protein: CASSAGERDRGRLFF. The CDR3 bases are TGTGCCAGCAGCGCCGGCGAACGGGACAGGGGAAGACTGTTTTTT.